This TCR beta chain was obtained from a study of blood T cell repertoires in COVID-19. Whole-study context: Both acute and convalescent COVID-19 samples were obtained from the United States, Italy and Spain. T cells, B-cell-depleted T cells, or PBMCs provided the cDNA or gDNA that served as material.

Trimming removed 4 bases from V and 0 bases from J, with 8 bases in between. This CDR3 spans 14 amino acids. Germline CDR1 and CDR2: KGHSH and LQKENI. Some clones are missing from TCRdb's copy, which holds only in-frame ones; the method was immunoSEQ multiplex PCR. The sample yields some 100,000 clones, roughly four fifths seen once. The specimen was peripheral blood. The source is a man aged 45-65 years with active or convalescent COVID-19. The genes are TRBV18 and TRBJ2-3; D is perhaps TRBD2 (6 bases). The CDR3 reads CASSLRDSTDTQYF. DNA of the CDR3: TGTGCCAGCTCACTGCGGGATAGCACAGATACGCAGTATTTT.